This TCR beta chain came from a study of blood T cells in healthy people across ages. To note about this clonotype: What it binds is not known. Germline is not matched at one junction end, which may reflect a read error.

A minimum of 7 million PBMCs was isolated per sample. Samples each yielded at least 5 micrograms of total RNA. General study findings and limits: Per million T cells, TCR beta diversity dropped about linearly as age rose.

Next came a second PCR, run for about 7 to 12 cycles, which used a sample-barcoded 5' primer along with a J-beta primer mix. TCRdb redid the calling of the 5' RACE reads with MiXCR, one entry per CDR3 protein. The table shows approximately 600,000 distinct CDR3 sequences, with 58% occurring only once. The CDR3 contains 16 residues. Germline lookup yields CDR1 LGHNA and CDR2 YNFKEQ. The sequencing sample was made of blood. The rearrangement links TRBV4-2 to TRBJ2-7; TRBD1 aligns across 9 bases. The source is a man aged 60-69 years in good health. CDR3 bases: TGTGCCAGTAGCCAAGGGTATGGACAGGGGAGGTACGAGCAGTACTTC. Protein sequence: CASSQGYGQGRYEQYF.